This T cell receptor beta chain comes out of a study of cytomegalovirus exposure and HLA in healthy donors (dated by TCRdb to the late 2010s). Study-wide context: A later analysis indicated that the 120 or so validation repertoires were generated on the platform also employed for the 650 to 850 repertoires of the first cohort. The aim of the study was to test whether cataloging public T cell receptors could identify signatures of past pathogen exposure. In addition to the first cohort of around 670 subjects, a separate validation cohort of 120 different subjects was used. The study combined high-throughput TCR immunosequencing, statistical association of individual TCRs with disease status, and machine learning to predict cytomegalovirus infection status. Points the paper makes about the study in general: Subsequent analysis determined that TCRs grouped into clusters in the first cohort also showed a tendency toward co-occurrence across the approximately 110 validation repertoires, and 85% to 95% of cluster scores exceeded 0. The authors suggested that the approach could potentially be extended to other disease states and immunological phenotypes. All 120 or so repertoires were used to score co-occurrence in the validation cohort in a later analysis, because that analysis had no HLA typing for the cohort. A few of the identified cytomegalovirus-associated TCR beta chains were confirmed in vitro to be specific for cytomegalovirus antigens. The classifier was reported to diagnose cytomegalovirus status with high specificity and sensitivity in both the original and validation cohorts. The study listed approximately 160 TCR beta chains as associated with cytomegalovirus. Across donors, most TCR sequences were observed very rarely, whereas some public TCRs were present in many individuals.

From the germline V gene, CDR1 is SGHRS and CDR2 is YFSETQ. V was cut back by 3 bases and J by 8 bases, leaving a gap of 15 bases between them. The CDR3 goes from the cysteine to the phenylalanine over 14 residues. This entry keeps only the CDR3 DNA: 42 bases, framed from base 1. The library was made by the immunoSEQ multiplex PCR assay. The authors processed their data as follows. A statistical classification framework was built for diagnosing cytomegalovirus status from the catalog of TCR beta chain sequences. The table comes from immuneACCESS by way of TCRdb, which keeps in-frame sequences with V and J called. Part of the clones is missing from these tables; in studies checked, under half for an unresolved V gene and the rest for unknown reasons. The D gene and trimming were derived from the DNA, and the V and J assignments and clone size from that table. The sample has over 200,000 clones on record, 85% to 90% of them singletons. The top ten clones comprise about 2.9% of the sample.

Separate from the approximately 690-subject first cohort, the validation cohort of roughly 120 subjects was the group to which the donors belonged. A word on this clone: Its antigen remains unidentified. No per-base quality is available; no much larger clone lies one base away.

The origin of this receptor is a woman aged 18-30 years in good health and CMV-seronegative. Sequencing was performed on PBMCs. The receptor chain draws on TRBV5-1 and TRBJ1-5; the D gene cannot be resolved reliably. The DNA sequence is TGCGCCAGCAGCTGGGAGGGTATCGGAGAGCCCCAGCATTTT. Its protein is CASSWEGIGEPQHF.